This T cell receptor beta chain was recovered during a study of human T cells and chemical hapten exposure. This clonotype occurred a few times. TCRdb reprocessed the RACE reads via MiXCR and lists one record per CDR3 protein. Among about 360,000 distinct CDR3 sequences listed, around 5% were seen once. Time point given: patch test 1, 2 weeks after DPC sensitization. The treatment denotes: therapeutic diphenylcyclopropenone sensitization with weekly scalp DPC. The CDR3 is made up of 14 amino acids. The V end lost 4 bases, the J end lost 2 bases, and 10 bases lay between the germline ends. CDR1 is WSHSY and CDR2 is SAAADI in the germline V gene.

Sequences were derived from whole blood, sampled in connection with sensitization to the hapten diphenylcyclopropenone (DPC). The chain combines TRBV10-2 with TRBJ2-3, with D maybe TRBD2 (5 bases). The source is a woman aged 45 to 65 with alopecia areata. Some clones in this sample may be carry-over from other donors' samples. The CDR3 is CASSVNGITDTQYF. The CDR3 region has the DNA TGCGCCAGCAGTGTTAACGGGATCACAGATACGCAGTATTTT.